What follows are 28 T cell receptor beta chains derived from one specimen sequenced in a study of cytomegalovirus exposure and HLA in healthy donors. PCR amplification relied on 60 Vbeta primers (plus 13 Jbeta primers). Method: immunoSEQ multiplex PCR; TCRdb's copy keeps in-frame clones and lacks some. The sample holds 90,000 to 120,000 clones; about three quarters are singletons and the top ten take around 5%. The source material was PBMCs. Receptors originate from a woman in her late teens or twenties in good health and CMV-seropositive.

The CDR3 reads CASSFQDSSSWAFF. The CDR3 bases are TGTGCCAGCAGCTTCCAGGACAGCTCGTCATGGGCTTTCTTT. The genes are TRBV11-2 and TRBJ1-1; D might be TRBD1 (6 bases). Trimming removed 3 bases at V and 11 bases at J, with 19 bases between. The CDR3 has 14 amino acids. CDR1 and CDR2 from the germline V gene are SGHAT and FQNNGV.

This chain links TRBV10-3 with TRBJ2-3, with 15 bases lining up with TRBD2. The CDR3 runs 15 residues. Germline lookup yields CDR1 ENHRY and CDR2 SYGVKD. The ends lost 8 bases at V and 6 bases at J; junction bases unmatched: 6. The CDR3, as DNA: TGTGCCATCGAGGGGACTAGCGGGAGGTGGGATACGCAGTATTTT. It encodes CAIEGTSGRWDTQYF.

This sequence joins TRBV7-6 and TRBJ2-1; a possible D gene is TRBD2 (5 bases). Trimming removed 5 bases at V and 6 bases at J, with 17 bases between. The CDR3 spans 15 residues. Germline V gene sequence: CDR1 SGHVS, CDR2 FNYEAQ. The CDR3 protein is CASSPDSYPSNEQFF. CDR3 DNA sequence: TGTGCCAGCAGCCCGGACTCGTACCCCTCCAATGAGCAGTTCTTC. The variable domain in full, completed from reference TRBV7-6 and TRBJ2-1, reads GAGVSQSPRYKVTKRGQDVALRCDPISGHVSLYWYRQALGQGPEFLTYFNYEAQQDKSGLPNDRFSAERPEGSISTLTIQRTEQRDSAMYRCASSPDSYPSNEQFFGPGTRLTVL.

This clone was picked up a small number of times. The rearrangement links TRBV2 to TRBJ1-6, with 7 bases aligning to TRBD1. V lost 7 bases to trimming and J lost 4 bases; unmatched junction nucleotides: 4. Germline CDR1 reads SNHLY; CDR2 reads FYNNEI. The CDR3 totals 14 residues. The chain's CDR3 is CASIPGQYNSPLHF. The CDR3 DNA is TGTGCCAGCATACCGGGACAGTATAATTCACCCCTCCACTTT. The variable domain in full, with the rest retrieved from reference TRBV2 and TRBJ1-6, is EPEVTQTPSHQVTQMGQEVILRCVPISNHLYFYWYRQILGQKVEFLVSFYNNEISEKSEIFDDQFSVERPDGSNFTLKIRSTKLEDSAMYFCASIPGQYNSPLHFGNGTRLTVT.

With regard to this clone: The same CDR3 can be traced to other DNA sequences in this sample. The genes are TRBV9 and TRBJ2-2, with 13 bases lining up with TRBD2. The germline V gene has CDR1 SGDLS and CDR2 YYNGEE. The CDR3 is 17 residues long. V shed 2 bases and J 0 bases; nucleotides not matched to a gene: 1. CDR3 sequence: CASSVGLAGANTGELFF. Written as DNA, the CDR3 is TGTGCCAGCAGCGTCGGACTAGCGGGAGCGAACACCGGGGAGCTGTTTTTT.

The CDR3 reads CASSLQVLYEQYF. The CDR3 DNA reads as TGTGCCAGCAGTTTACAAGTACTCTACGAGCAGTACTTC. The V call is TRBV11-2, the J call TRBJ2-7; no definite D call. Trimming shortened V by 6 bases and J by 3 bases, and 12 bases separated the two germline ends. The CDR3 is made up of 13 amino acids. The germline CDR1 and CDR2 sequences are SGHAT and FQNNGV.

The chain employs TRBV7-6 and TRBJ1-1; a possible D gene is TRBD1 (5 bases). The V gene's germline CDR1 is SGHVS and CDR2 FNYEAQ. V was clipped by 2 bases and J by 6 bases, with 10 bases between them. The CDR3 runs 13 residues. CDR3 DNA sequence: TGTGCCAGCAGCTTACAGGGTGGAGCTGAAGCTTTCTTT. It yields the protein CASSLQGGAEAFF. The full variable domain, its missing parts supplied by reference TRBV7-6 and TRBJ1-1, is GAGVSQSPRYKVTKRGQDVALRCDPISGHVSLYWYRQALGQGPEFLTYFNYEAQQDKSGLPNDRFSAERPEGSISTLTIQRTEQRDSAMYRCASSLQGGAEAFFGQGTRLTVV.

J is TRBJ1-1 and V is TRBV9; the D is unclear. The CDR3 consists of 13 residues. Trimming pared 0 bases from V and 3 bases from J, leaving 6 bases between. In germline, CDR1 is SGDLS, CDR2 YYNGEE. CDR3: CASSVVSDTEAFF. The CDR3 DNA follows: TGTGCCAGCAGCGTAGTGTCCGACACTGAAGCTTTCTTT.

The CDR3 DNA follows: TGTGCCAGCAGTTACGGGGACAAATCGAACACCGGGGAGCTGTTTTTT. As protein: CASSYGDKSNTGELFF. The J gene is TRBJ2-2, the V gene TRBV6-6, with D maybe TRBD1 (6 bases). Trimming left V 2 bases short and J 0 bases short, with 10 bases between. The CDR3 length is 16 residues. Germline CDR1 reads MNHNY; CDR2 reads SVGAGI (reference sequence).

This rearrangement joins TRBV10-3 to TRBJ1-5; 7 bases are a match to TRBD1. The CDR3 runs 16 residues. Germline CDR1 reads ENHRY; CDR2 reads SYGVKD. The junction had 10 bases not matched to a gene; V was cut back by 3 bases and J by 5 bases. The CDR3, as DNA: TGTGCCATCAGTGAAACGAAGAGGCAGGGGGATCAGCCCCAGCATTTT. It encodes CAISETKRQGDQPQHF.

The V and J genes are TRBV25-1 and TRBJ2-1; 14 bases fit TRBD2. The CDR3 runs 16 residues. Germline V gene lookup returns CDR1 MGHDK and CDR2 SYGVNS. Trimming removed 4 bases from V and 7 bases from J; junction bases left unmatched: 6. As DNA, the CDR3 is TGTGCCAGCAGTGTGGGGACTAGCGGGAGTAATAATGAGCAGTTCTTC. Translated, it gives CASSVGTSGSNNEQFF.

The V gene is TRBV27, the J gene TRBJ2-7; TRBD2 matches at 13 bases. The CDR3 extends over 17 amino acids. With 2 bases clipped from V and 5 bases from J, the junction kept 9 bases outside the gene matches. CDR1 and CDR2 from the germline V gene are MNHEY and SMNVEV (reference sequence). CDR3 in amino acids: CASSLGIGGTSGNEQYF. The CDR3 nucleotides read TGTGCCAGCAGTTTAGGGATTGGAGGGACTAGCGGGAACGAGCAGTACTTC.

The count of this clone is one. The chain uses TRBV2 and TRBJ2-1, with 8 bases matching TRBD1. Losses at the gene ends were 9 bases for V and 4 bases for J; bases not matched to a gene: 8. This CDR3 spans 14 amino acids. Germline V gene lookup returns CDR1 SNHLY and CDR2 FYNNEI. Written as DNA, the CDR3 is TGTGCCAGGAATACAGGGGGGATATACAATGAGCAGTTCTTC. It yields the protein CARNTGGIYNEQFF.

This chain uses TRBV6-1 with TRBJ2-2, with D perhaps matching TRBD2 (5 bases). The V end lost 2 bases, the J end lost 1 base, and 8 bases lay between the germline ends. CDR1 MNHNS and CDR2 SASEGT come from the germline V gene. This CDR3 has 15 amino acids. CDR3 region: CASSEFAGNTGELFF. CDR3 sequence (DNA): TGTGCCAGCAGTGAATTTGCGGGGAACACCGGGGAGCTGTTTTTT.

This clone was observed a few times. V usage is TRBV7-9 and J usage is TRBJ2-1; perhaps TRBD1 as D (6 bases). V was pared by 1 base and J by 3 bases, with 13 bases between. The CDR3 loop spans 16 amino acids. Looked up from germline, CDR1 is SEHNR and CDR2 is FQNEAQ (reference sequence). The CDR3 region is CASSLGWRTDYNEQFF. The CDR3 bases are TGTGCCAGCAGCTTAGGTTGGAGGACAGACTACAATGAGCAGTTCTTC.

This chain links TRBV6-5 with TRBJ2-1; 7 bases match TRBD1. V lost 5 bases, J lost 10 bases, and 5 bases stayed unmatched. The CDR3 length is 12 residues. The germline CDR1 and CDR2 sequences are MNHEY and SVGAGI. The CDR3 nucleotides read TGTGCCAGCAGTCCTTTCAGGGGGGAGCAGTTCTTC. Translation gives CASSPFRGEQFF.

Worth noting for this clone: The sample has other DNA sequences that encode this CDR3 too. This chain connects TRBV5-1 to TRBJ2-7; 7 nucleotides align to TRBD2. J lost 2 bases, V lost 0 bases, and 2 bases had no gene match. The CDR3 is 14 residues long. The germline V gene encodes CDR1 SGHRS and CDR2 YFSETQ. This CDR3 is CASSLAGGPYEQYF. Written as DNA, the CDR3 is TGCGCCAGCAGCTTGGCGGGAGGCCCCTACGAGCAGTACTTC.

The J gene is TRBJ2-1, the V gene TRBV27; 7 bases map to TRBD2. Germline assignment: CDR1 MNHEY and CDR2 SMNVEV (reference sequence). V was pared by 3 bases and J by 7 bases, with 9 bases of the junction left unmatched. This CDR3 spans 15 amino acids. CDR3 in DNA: TGTGCCAGCAGTTTTGGCCTAGCGGAGGGAAATGAGCAGTTCTTC. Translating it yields CASSFGLAEGNEQFF.

In DNA, the CDR3 is TGTGCCAGCAGTTTATCAAGGACTGTCGTGTACGAGCAGTACTTC. Protein sequence: CASSLSRTVVYEQYF. The chain couples TRBV27 to TRBJ2-7, with D tentatively TRBD2 (5 bases). V lost 0 bases and J lost 4, with 13 bases in between. Germline loops: CDR1 MNHEY, CDR2 SMNVEV (reference sequence). This CDR3 spans 15 amino acids.

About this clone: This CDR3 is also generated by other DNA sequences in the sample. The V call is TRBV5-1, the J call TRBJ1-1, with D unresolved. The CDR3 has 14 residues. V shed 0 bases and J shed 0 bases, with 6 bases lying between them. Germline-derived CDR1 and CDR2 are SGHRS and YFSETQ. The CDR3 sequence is CASSLGQMNTEAFF. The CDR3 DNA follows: TGCGCCAGCAGCTTGGGCCAGATGAACACTGAAGCTTTCTTT.

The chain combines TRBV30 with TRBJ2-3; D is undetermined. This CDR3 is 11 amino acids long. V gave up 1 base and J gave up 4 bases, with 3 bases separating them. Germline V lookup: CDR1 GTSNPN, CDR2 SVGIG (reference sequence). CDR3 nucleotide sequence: TGTGCCTGGAGTGCGGCAGATACGCAGTATTTT. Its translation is CAWSAADTQYF. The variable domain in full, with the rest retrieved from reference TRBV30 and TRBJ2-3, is SQTIHQWPATLVQPVGSPLSLECTVEGTSNPNLYWYRQAAGRGLQLLFYSVGIGQISSEVPQNLSASRPQDRQFILSSKKLLLSDSGFYLCAWSAADTQYFGPGTRLTVL.

The CDR3 protein is CASSYRGVDNEQFF. DNA of the CDR3: TGCGCCAGCAGCTACAGGGGTGTGGACAATGAGCAGTTCTTC. The V gene is TRBV5-1, the J gene TRBJ2-1; TRBD1 matches 7 bases. The germline V gene encodes CDR1 SGHRS and CDR2 YFSETQ. The CDR3 is made up of 14 amino acids. The ends lost 3 bases at V and 5 bases at J; junction bases unmatched: 5.

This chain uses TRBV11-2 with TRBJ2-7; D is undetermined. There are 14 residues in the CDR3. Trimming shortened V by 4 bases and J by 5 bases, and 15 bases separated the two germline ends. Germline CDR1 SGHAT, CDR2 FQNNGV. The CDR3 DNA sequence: TGTGCCAGCAGCTACCCGAGCGCTCCCCACGAGCAGTACTTC. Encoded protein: CASSYPSAPHEQYF.

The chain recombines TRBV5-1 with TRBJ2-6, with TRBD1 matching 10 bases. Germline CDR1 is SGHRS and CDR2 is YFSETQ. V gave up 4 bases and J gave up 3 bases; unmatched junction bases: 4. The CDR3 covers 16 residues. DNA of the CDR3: TGCGCCAGCAGCGGGACAGGGGTCGGTGGGGCCAACGTCCTGACTTTC. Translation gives CASSGTGVGGANVLTF.

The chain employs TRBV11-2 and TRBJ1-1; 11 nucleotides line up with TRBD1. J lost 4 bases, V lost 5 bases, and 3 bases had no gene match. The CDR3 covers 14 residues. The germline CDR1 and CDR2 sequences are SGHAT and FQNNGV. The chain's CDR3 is CASSPDRGLTEAFF. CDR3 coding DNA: TGTGCCAGCAGCCCGGACAGGGGGCTCACTGAAGCTTTCTTT.

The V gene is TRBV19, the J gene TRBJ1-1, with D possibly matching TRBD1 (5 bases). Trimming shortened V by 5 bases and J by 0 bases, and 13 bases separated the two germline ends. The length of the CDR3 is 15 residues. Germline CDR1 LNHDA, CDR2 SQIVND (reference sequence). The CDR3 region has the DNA TGTGCCAGTAGTCCTCAGGGTTTCATGAACACTGAAGCTTTCTTT. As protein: CASSPQGFMNTEAFF.

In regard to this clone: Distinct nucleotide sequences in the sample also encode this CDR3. CDR3 in DNA: TGTGCCAGCAGCTTGAAGGCGGGAGGGACAGATACGCAGTATTTT. Protein product: CASSLKAGGTDTQYF. The gene calls are TRBV5-6 and TRBJ2-3, with 9 bases aligning to TRBD2. The CDR3 consists of 15 residues. With 1 base clipped from V and 3 bases from J, the junction kept 3 bases outside the gene matches. Germline values: CDR1 SGHDT, CDR2 YYEEEE.

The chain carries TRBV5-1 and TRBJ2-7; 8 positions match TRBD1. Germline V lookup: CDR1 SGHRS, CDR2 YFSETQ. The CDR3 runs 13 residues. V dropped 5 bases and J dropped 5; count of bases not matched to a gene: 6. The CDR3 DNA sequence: TGCGCCAGCAGGTTCCAGGGGGCCAACGAGCAGTACTTC. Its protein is CASRFQGANEQYF.